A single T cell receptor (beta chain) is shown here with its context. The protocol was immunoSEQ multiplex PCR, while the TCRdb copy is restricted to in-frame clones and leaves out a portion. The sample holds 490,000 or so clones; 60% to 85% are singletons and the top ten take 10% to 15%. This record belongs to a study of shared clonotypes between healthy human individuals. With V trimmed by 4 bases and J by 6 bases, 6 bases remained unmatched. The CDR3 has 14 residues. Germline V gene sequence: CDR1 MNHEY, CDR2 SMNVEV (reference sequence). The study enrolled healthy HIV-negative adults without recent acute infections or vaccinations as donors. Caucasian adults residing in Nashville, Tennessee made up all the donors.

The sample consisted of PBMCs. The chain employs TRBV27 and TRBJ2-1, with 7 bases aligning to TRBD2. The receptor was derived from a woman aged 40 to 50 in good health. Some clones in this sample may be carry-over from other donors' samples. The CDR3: CASSWLAESNEQFF. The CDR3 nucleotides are TGTGCCAGCAGTTGGCTAGCGGAGTCCAATGAGCAGTTCTTC.